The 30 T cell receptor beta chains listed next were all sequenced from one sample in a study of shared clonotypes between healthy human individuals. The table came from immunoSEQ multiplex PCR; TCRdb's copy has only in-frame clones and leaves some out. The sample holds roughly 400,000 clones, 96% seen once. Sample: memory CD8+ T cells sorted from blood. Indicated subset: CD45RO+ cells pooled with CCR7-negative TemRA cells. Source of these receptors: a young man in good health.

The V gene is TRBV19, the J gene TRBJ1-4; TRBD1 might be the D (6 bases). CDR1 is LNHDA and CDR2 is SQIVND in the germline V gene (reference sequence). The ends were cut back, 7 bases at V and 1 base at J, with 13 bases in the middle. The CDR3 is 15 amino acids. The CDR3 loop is CASNFQGRTNEKLFF. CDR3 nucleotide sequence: TGTGCCAGTAACTTCCAGGGGAGAACTAATGAAAAACTGTTTTTT.

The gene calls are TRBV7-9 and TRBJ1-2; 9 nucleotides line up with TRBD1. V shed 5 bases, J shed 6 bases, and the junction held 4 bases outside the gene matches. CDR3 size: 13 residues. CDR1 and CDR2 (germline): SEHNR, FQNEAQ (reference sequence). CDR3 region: CASSPGQGNGYTF. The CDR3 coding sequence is TGTGCCAGCAGCCCGGGACAGGGTAATGGCTACACCTTC.

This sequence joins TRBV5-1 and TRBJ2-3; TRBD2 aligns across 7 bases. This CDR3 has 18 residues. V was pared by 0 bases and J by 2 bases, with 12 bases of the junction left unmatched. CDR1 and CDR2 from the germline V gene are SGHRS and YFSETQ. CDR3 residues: CASSLGPFGAGTTDTQYF. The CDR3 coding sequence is TGCGCCAGCAGCTTGGGTCCCTTTGGAGCGGGGACCACAGATACGCAGTATTTT.

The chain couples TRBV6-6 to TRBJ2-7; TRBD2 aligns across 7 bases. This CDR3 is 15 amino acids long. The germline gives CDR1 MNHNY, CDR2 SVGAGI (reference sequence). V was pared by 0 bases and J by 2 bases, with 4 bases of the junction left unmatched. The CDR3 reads CASSYSPSGPYEQYF. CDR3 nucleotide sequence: TGTGCCAGCAGTTACTCGCCTAGCGGACCCTACGAGCAGTACTTC.

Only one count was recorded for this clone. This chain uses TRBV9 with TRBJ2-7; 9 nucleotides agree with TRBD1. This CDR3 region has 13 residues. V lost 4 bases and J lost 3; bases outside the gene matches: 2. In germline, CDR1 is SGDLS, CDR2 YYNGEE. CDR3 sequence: CASSPGQGYEQYF. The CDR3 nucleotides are TGTGCCAGCAGCCCGGGACAGGGCTACGAGCAGTACTTC.

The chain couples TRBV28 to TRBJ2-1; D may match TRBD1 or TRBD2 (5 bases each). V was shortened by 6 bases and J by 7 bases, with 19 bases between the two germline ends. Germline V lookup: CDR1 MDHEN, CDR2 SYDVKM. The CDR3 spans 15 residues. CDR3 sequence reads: CASSPYGGASNEQFF. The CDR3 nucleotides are TGTGCCAGCAGCCCCTATGGGGGAGCGAGTAATGAGCAGTTCTTC.

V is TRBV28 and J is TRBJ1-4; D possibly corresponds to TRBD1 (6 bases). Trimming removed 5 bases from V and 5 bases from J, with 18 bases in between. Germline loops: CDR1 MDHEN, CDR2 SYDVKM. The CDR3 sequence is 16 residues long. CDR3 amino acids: CASSASDRKPNEKLFF. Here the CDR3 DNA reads TGTGCCAGCAGTGCCAGCGACAGGAAACCCAATGAAAAACTGTTTTTT.

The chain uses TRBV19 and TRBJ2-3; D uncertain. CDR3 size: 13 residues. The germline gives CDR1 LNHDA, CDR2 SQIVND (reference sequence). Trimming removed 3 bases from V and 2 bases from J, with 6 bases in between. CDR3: CASSIALTDTQYF. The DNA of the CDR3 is TGTGCCAGTAGTATCGCGCTCACAGATACGCAGTATTTT. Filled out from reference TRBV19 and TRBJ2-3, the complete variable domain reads DGGITQSPKYLFRKEGQNVTLSCEQNLNHDAMYWYRQDPGQGLRLIYYSQIVNDFQKGDIAEGYSVSREKKESFPLTVTSAQKNPTAFYLCASSIALTDTQYFGPGTRLTVL.

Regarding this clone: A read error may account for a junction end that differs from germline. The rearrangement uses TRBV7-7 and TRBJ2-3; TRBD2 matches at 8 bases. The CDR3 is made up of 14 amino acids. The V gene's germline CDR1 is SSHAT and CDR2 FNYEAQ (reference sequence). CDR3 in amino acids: CASSLASGTDTQYF. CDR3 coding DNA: TGTGCTAGCAGCTTAGCTAGCGGGACAGATACGCAGTATTTT.

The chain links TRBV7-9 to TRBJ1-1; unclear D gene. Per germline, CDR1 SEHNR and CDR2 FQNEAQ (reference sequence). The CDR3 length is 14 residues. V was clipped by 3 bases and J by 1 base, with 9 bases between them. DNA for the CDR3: TGTGCCAGCAGCTTTTGGCGGCAGAACACTGAAGCTTTCTTT. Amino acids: CASSFWRQNTEAFF.

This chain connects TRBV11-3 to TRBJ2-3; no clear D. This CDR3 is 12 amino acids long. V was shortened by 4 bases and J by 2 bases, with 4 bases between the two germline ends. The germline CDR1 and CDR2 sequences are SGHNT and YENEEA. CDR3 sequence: CASSSDTDTQYF. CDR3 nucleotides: TGTGCCAGCAGCTCAGACACAGATACGCAGTATTTT.

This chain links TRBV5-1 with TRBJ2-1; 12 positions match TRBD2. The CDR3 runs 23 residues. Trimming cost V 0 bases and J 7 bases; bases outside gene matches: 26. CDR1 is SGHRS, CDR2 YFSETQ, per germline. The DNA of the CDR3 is TGCGCCAGCAGCTTGGCCCCTTCGGTCTTGGGACAGGGTAGTACTAGCGGGGGGAATGAGCAGTTCTTC. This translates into CASSLAPSVLGQGSTSGGNEQFF.

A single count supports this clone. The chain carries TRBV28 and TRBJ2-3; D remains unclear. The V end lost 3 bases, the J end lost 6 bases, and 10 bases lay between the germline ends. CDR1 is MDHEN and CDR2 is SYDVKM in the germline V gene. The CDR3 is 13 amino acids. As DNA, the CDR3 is TGTGCCAGCAGTTTCCGCCCCCCGGATACGCAGTATTTT. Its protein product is CASSFRPPDTQYF.

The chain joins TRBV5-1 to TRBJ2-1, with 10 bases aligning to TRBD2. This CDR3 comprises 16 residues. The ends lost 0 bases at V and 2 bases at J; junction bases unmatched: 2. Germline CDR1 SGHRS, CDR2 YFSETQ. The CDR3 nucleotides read TGCGCCAGCAGCTTGGCTAGCGGGAGCCCCTACAATGAGCAGTTCTTC. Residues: CASSLASGSPYNEQFF.

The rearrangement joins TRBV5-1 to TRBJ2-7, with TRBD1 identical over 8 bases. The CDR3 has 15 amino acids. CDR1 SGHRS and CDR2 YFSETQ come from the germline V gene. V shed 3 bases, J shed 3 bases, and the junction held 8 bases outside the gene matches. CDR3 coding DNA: TGCGCCAGCAGCTCGACCGGGACAGGAGTCTACGAGCAGTACTTC. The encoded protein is CASSSTGTGVYEQYF.

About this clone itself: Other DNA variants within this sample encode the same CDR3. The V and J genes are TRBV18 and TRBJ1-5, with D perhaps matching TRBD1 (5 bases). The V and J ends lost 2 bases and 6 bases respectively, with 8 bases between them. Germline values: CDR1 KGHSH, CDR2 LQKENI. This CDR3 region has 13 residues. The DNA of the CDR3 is TGTGCCAGCTCACCATCGAGGGGTCAGCCCCAGCATTTT. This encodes CASSPSRGQPQHF.

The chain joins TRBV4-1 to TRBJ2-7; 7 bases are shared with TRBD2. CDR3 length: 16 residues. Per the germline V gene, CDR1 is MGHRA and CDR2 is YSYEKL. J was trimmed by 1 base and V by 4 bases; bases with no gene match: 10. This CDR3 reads CASSLFPSGISYEQYF. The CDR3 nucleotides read TGCGCCAGCAGCCTTTTCCCAAGCGGGATTTCCTACGAGCAGTACTTC.

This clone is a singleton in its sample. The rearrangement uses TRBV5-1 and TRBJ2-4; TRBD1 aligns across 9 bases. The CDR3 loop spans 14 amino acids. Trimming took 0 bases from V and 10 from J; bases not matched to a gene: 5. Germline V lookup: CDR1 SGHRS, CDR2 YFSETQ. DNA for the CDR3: TGCGCCAGCAGCTTGGCTGGGACAGGGAAGATTCAGTACTTC. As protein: CASSLAGTGKIQYF. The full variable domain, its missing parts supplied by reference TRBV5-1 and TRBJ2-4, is KAGVTQTPRYLIKTRGQQVTLSCSPISGHRSVSWYQQTPGQGLQFLFEYFSETQRNKGNFPGRFSGRQFSNSRSEMNVSTLELGDSALYLCASSLAGTGKIQYFGAGTRLSVL.

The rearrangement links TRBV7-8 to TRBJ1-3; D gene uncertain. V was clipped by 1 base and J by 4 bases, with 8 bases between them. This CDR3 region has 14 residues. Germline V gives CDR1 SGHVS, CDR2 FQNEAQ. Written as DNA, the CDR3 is TGTGCCAGCAGCTTAGGTGCTTTGGGAAACACCATATATTTT. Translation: CASSLGALGNTIYF.

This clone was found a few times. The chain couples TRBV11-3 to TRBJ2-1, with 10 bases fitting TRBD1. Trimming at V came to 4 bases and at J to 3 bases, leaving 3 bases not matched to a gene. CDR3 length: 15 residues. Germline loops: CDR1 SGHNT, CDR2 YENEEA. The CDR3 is CASSSGTGDYNEQFF. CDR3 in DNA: TGTGCCAGCAGCTCAGGGACAGGGGACTACAATGAGCAGTTCTTC.

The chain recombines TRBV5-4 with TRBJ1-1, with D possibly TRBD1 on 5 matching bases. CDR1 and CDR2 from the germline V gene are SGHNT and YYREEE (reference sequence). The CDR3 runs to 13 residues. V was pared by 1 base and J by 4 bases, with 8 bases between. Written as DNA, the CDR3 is TGTGCCAGCAGCTTGCTCGGGGGCACTGAAGCTTTCTTT. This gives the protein CASSLLGGTEAFF.

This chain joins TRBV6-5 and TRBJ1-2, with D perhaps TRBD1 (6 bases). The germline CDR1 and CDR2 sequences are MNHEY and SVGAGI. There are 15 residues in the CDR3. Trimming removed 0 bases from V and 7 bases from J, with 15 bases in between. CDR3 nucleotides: TGTGCCAGCAGTTACTCCGGGGGCGTTGCGGGTGGCTACACCTTC. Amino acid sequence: CASSYSGGVAGGYTF.

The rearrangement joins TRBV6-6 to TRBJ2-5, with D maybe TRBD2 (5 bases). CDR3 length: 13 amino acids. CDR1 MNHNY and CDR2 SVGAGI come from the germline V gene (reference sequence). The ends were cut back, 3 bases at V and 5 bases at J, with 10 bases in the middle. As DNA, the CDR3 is TGTGCCAGCAGTTATCCGGGGTGGGAGACCCAGTACTTC. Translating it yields CASSYPGWETQYF.

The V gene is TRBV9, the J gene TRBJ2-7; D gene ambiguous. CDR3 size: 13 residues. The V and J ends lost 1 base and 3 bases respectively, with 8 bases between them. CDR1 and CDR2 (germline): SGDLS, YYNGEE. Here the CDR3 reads CASSVSWGYEQYF. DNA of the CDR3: TGTGCCAGCAGCGTATCTTGGGGCTACGAGCAGTACTTC.

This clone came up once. Here the CDR3 reads CASSFYSSTDTQYF. DNA for the CDR3: TGCGCCAGCAGCTTTTACAGTAGCACAGATACGCAGTATTTT. This chain links TRBV5-1 with TRBJ2-3; D is ambiguous. Trimming took off 2 bases at V and 0 bases at J, with 7 bases between the two ends. The CDR3 consists of 14 residues. The germline V gene encodes CDR1 SGHRS and CDR2 YFSETQ. Combining the CDR3 with reference TRBV5-1 and TRBJ2-3 gives the whole variable domain KAGVTQTPRYLIKTRGQQVTLSCSPISGHRSVSWYQQTPGQGLQFLFEYFSETQRNKGNFPGRFSGRQFSNSRSEMNVSTLELGDSALYLCASSFYSSTDTQYFGPGTRLTVL.

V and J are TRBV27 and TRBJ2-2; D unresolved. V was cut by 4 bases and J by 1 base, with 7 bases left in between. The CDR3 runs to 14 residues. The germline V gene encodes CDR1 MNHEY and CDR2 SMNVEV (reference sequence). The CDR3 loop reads CASSSSRNTGELFF. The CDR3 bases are TGTGCCAGCAGTTCGTCCCGGAACACCGGGGAGCTGTTTTTT.

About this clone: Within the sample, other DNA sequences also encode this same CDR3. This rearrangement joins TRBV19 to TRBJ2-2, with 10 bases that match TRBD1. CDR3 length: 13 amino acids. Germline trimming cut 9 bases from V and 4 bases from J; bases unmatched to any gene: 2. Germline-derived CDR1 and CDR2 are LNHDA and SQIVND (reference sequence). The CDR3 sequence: CASRTGGTGELFF. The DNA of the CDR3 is TGTGCCAGCCGGACAGGGGGCACCGGGGAGCTGTTTTTT.

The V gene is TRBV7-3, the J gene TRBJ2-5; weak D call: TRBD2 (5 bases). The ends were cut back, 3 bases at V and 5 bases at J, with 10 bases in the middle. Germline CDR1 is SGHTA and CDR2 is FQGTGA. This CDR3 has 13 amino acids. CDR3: CASSFKERETQYF. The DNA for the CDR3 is TGTGCCAGCAGCTTCAAGGAGCGGGAGACCCAGTACTTC.

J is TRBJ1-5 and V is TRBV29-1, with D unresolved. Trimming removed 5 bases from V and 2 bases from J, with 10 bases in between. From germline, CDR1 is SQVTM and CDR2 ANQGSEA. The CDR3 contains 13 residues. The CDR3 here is CSVQESGNQPQHF. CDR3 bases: TGCAGCGTTCAGGAGTCGGGCAATCAGCCCCAGCATTTT.

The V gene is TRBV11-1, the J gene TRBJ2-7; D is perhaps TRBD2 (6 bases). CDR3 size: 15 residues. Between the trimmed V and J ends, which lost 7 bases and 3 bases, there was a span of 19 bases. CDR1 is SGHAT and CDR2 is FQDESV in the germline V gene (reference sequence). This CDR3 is CASNEKGTLGYEQYF. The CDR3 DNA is TGTGCCAGCAACGAAAAGGGGACTCTCGGCTACGAGCAGTACTTC.